The next 7 T cell receptor beta chains were all read from a single sample in a study of EBV T-cell therapy then PD-1 blockade in nasopharyngeal carcinoma. This sample's treatment: AdE1-LMPpoly-expanded autologous EBV-specific T-cell therapy followed by anti-PD-1 nivolumab. Using immunoSEQ multiplex PCR, the repertoire was profiled, and TCRdb retains in-frame clones only, with some absent. The sample contains about 20,000 clones, over 75% of which appear only once. Their antigen targets remain unknown. The specimen was CD8+ T cells from blood, collected at day -245 from a patient whose treatment included autologous EBV-specific T cells and nivolumab. Source of these receptors: a middle-aged man with nasopharyngeal carcinoma.

The chain joins TRBV28 to TRBJ2-1, with 8 nucleotides matching TRBD2. The CDR3 consists of 16 residues. With 8 bases clipped from V and 2 bases from J, the junction kept 11 bases outside the gene matches. Per germline, CDR1 MDHEN and CDR2 SYDVKM. CDR3 sequence (DNA): TGTGCCAGCGACCTACGGGGGGGGGATGCCTACAATGAGCAGTTCTTC. Protein sequence: CASDLRGGDAYNEQFF.

The chain is built from TRBV4-3 and TRBJ2-7; 7 bases match TRBD2. Germline V gene sequence: CDR1 LGHNA, CDR2 YSLEER. V shed 0 bases and J 6 bases; nucleotides not matched to a gene: 5. The CDR3 runs 14 residues. In nucleotides, the CDR3 is TGCGCCAGCAGCCAAGAAGCGGGGATCTCCGAGCAGTACTTC. Its protein is CASSQEAGISEQYF.

This chain uses TRBV10-3 with TRBJ2-1, with D perhaps assigned TRBD1 or TRBD2 (5 bases each). Germline values: CDR1 ENHRY, CDR2 SYGVKD. The length of the CDR3 is 15 residues. The ends were cut back, 1 base at V and 8 bases at J, with 15 bases in the middle. CDR3 amino acids: CAISEWDPVLHEQFF. The CDR3 DNA reads TGTGCCATCAGTGAGTGGGACCCTGTCCTCCATGAGCAGTTCTTC.

This chain connects TRBV27 to TRBJ2-3, with D hard to call. V lost 8 bases, J lost 2 bases, and 14 bases lay in between. Germline-derived CDR1 and CDR2 are MNHEY and SMNVEV (reference sequence). The CDR3 is 14 amino acids. The CDR3 reads CASSVGRITDTQYF. The DNA for the CDR3 is TGTGCCAGCTCAGTTGGCCGGATCACAGATACGCAGTATTTT.

This clone showed up just once. This rearrangement joins TRBV6-6 to TRBJ2-4; D might be TRBD1 (6 bases). The V gene's germline CDR1 is MNHNY and CDR2 SVGAGI (reference sequence). The V gene lost 3 bases and the J gene lost 5 bases, with 11 bases spanning the gap. The length of the CDR3 is 14 residues. The CDR3 sequence: CASSYFRTENIQYF. The CDR3 DNA sequence: TGTGCCAGCAGTTATTTTCGGACAGAAAACATTCAGTACTTC.

The chain uses TRBV27 and TRBJ1-1; D uncertain. The CDR3 has 15 amino acids. CDR1 MNHEY and CDR2 SMNVEV come from the germline V gene (reference sequence). The V end was cut by 0 bases, the J end by 1 base, with 9 bases between. CDR3 DNA sequence: TGTGCCAGCAGTTTATCACCCAGGTCGAACACTGAAGCTTTCTTT. This sequence encodes CASSLSPRSNTEAFF.

This clone was counted a single time. The chain's CDR3 is CASSLDGAGTGGAYGYTF. The DNA for the CDR3 is TGTGCCAGCTCACTGGACGGGGCCGGGACAGGGGGCGCCTATGGCTACACCTTC. V usage is TRBV18 and J usage is TRBJ1-2; the match to TRBD1 covers 12 bases. Germline CDR1 is KGHSH and CDR2 is LQKENI. With V trimmed by 4 bases and J by 4 bases, 13 bases remained unmatched. The CDR3 runs 18 residues.